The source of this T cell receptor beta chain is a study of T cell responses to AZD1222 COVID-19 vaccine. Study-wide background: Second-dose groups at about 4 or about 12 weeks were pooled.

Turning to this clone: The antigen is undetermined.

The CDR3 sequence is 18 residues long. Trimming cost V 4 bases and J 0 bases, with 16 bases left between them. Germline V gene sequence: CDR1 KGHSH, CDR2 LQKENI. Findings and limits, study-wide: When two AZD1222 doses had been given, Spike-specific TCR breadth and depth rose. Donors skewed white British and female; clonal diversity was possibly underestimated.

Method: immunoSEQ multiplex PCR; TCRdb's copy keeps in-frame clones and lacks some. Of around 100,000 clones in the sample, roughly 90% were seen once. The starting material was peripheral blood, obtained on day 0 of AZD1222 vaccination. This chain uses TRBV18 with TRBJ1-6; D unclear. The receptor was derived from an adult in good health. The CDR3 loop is CASSRELAPSSYNSPLHF. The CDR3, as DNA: TGTGCCAGCTCACGGGAACTGGCGCCGAGCTCCTATAATTCACCCCTCCACTTT.